The T cell receptor (beta chain) under discussion was sequenced for a study of technical replicates of blood from four donors. The repertoire was sequenced with immunoSEQ multiplex PCR; TCRdb's copy has only in-frame clones and lacks some. The sample lists 82,000 or so clones; over 95% were seen once. This sequence originates from a human donor in good health. Sequences were obtained from T cells isolated from PBMCs.

The CDR3 DNA follows: TGTGCCAGTACCCACCCACTTTTCCGGGGGGTGAACACTGAAGCTTTCTTT. It is translated as CASTHPLFRGVNTEAFF. The chain has TRBV19 and TRBJ1-1, with D possibly matching TRBD1 (5 bases). CDR1 and CDR2 from the germline V gene are LNHDA and SQIVND (reference sequence). This CDR3 is built from 17 residues. V was pared by 7 bases and J by 0 bases, with 21 bases between.